This T cell receptor (beta chain) was identified during a study of a mutant IDH1 vaccine in newly diagnosed glioma. Overall study: Vaccination was launched 4-6 weeks after radiotherapy alone, or with temozolomide cycles. It was at week 35 that visit V12 occurred, and at week 47 that visit V13 did. Treatment recipients were approximately 62% male and 37.5% female, and their mean age was about 40 years. The therapy given earlier, which was standard therapy, consisted of radiotherapy, temozolomide, or both, and most of the patients received both.

CDR1 and CDR2 (germline): SQVTM, ANQGSEA. Trimming took 6 bases from V and 3 from J, leaving 9 bases between them. This CDR3 region has 13 residues. Time point noted: week 47, end of study. The study gave 300 ug of mutant IDH1 20-mer peptide per vaccine dose, with topical imiquimod. Concerning this clone: Antigen: not known.

Produced via immunoSEQ multiplex PCR; TCRdb's table is partial and in-frame only. The data contain 75,000 to 95,000 clones, 85% to 90% of them singletons. The gene calls are TRBV29-1 and TRBJ2-6; no definite D call. The receptor's source is a woman between 50 and 59 years old with glioma. The sequences come from PBMCs, collected from a glioma patient whose treatment included an IDH1 peptide vaccine. Here the CDR3 reads CSVSLGGANVLTF. In nucleotides, the CDR3 is TGCAGCGTCAGCTTGGGTGGGGCCAACGTCCTGACTTTC.